This TCR beta chain was recovered during a study of T cell responses to AZD1222 COVID-19 vaccine. A remark on this clone: Antigen: not known.

Method: immunoSEQ multiplex PCR; TCRdb's copy keeps in-frame clones and lacks some. This table has around 140,000 clones, nearly 90% appearing once. General study results and limits: Spike-specific TCR breadth and depth both grew after two AZD1222 doses.

Germline values: CDR1 SGHTA, CDR2 FQGNSA. CDR3 length: 15 residues. Trimming took off 0 bases at V and 3 bases at J, with 12 bases between the two ends. The chain recombines TRBV7-2 with TRBJ2-7, with D possibly TRBD1 on 5 matching bases. The source was peripheral blood, collected on day 0 of AZD1222 vaccination. This sequence was found in an adult in good health. CDR3 in amino acids: CASSLAFQGDYEQYF. CDR3 in DNA: TGTGCCAGCAGCTTAGCGTTTCAGGGCGACTACGAGCAGTACTTC.